This T cell receptor (beta chain) was sequenced for a study of T cell responses to AZD1222 COVID-19 vaccine. The study, taken as a whole, reports: White British people made up most donors, females outnumbered males, and clonal diversity was possibly underestimated.

V was trimmed by 4 bases and J by 0 bases, leaving 10 bases between them. CDR1 MNHEY and CDR2 SMNVEV come from the germline V gene (reference sequence). The CDR3 has 15 amino acids. To note about this clone: Its specificity is not known.

Profiled with immunoSEQ multiplex PCR; TCRdb holds only in-frame clones, not every one. Among more than 95,000 clones listed, about 85% were seen once. The source was peripheral blood, collected 28 days after the second AZD1222 dose. V and J are TRBV27 and TRBJ1-3; D not certain. The sequence derives from an adult who received the AZD1222 COVID-19 vaccine. CDR3 nucleotide sequence: TGTGCCAGCAGTTCCCCGGGATCCTCTGGAAACACCATATATTTT. Translation gives CASSSPGSSGNTIYF.